This T cell receptor beta chain derives from a study of T cell changes during pregnancy in multiple sclerosis. Measured with immunoSEQ multiplex PCR; TCRdb has only the in-frame clones, and not every one. The sample has tens of thousands of clones; 92% are singletons. Germline CDR1 and CDR2: LNHDA and SQIVND (reference sequence). Trimming took 1 base from V and 1 from J; bases not matched to a gene: 4. The CDR3 spans 17 residues. The chain has TRBV19 and TRBJ2-5; TRBD2 aligns across 12 bases. The TCR originated in a female donor in good health, enrolled as a control in a pregnancy study. This specimen was peripheral blood, taken in the second trimester of pregnancy. CDR3 protein: CASSIGGTSGLQETQYF. The CDR3 nucleotides are TGTGCCAGTAGTATAGGGGGGACTAGCGGGCTCCAAGAGACCCAGTACTTC.